This T cell receptor (beta chain) was obtained from a study of T-cell reconstitution after alpha-beta-depleted transplantation in children. Study-level points and caveats: Expanded clones from the graft, numbering several hundred, reportedly supplied alpha-beta T cells about two months after transplant. Diversity and T-cell counts at one year after transplant derived mostly from new T cells. Some patients owed their high day-60 TCRbeta diversity to surviving recipient T cells and thymic progenitors.

A TCRbeta library incorporating unique molecular identifiers was prepared. TCRdb called the PCR reads again in MiXCR, with one record for every CDR3 protein. Among 95,000 to 120,000 distinct CDR3 sequences listed, around 6.4% were seen once. The table lists this clonotype with a few counts. Its antigen is still unknown. Trimming stripped 2 bases from V and 7 bases from J, with 15 bases between. This CDR3 has 15 amino acids. The germline CDR1 and CDR2 sequences are SGHDT and YYEEEE. This clonotype was obtained from a male patient under 10 years old who had a stem cell transplant for acute lymphoblastic leukemia, so the T cells may come from the graft donor. The specimen comprised PBMCs, mostly from graft donor cells, sampled 360 days after TCRalphabeta/CD19-depleted stem cell transplant. The V and J genes are TRBV5-6 and TRBJ1-4; maybe TRBD1 (5 bases). The CDR3 nucleotides are TGTGCCAGCAGCTTAAAAGCAGGGATAGGTGAAAAACTGTTTTTT. This translates into CASSLKAGIGEKLFF.